In this sample, the clone carrying this TCR beta chain turned up a few times. The method was immunoSEQ multiplex PCR; TCRdb's version includes in-frame clones alone and lacks a portion of them. The sample includes more than 75,000 clones, about 96% of them seen just once. This entry is derived from a study of technical replicates of blood from a few donors. The CDR3 extends over 15 amino acids. The germline V and J ends were trimmed by 0 bases and 5 bases, with 12 bases remaining between them. Germline V CDR1 and CDR2: LGHNA, YNFKEQ. The chain joins TRBV4-2 to TRBJ2-3; D not certain. Material for sequencing was T cells isolated from PBMCs. This clonotype was sampled from a human donor in good health. The chain's CDR3 is CASSQDRLEEDTQYF. In DNA form, the CDR3 reads TGTGCCAGCAGCCAAGATCGGCTAGAAGAAGATACGCAGTATTTT.